These 20 T cell receptor beta chains came from one sample sequenced in a study of Tregs in tolerant kidney transplant recipients. Some clones are missing from TCRdb's copy, which holds only in-frame ones; the method was immunoSEQ multiplex PCR. The sample has some 31,000 clones, and its top ten clones hold 7.6%. The sample in question was CD8+ T cells from blood, obtained before the transplant. These receptors were obtained from a human donor who received a combined kidney and bone marrow transplant.

Of note for this clone: The sequenced fragment ends 3 residues before the CDR3 boundary, so the rest is inferred from the germline J gene. The rearrangement links TRBV19 to TRBJ2-5, with 11 bases identical to TRBD2. Germline CDR1 is LNHDA and CDR2 is SQIVND (reference sequence). The CDR3 contains 15 residues. Trimming cost V 6 bases and J 2 bases; bases outside gene matches: 5. The CDR3 spells CASSEGTSGQETQYF. The sequenced CDR3 bases are TGTGCCAGTAGCGAGGGGACTAGCGGACAAGAGACC. Full variable domain (remainder filled in from reference TRBV19 and TRBJ2-5): DGGITQSPKYLFRKEGQNVTLSCEQNLNHDAMYWYRQDPGQGLRLIYYSQIVNDFQKGDIAEGYSVSREKKESFPLTVTSAQKNPTAFYLCASSEGTSGQETQYFGPGTRLLVL.

Note on this clone: Read sequence stops 3 residues before the CDR3 end, and the germline J gene provides the missing end. The V call is TRBV23-1, the J call TRBJ2-3, with 7 bases matching TRBD1. TRBV23-1 is known as an ORF, though its function is uncertain. The CDR3 has 16 residues. With V trimmed by 2 bases and J by 2 bases, 7 bases remained unmatched. CDR3 DNA, as far as it was read: TGCGCCAGCAGTCAACAACACAGGGGATACACAGATACG. Encoded protein: CASSQQHRGYTDT. The full CDR3 sequence reads CASSQQHRGYTDTQYF.

About this clone itself: Coverage ceases 3 residues before the CDR3 finishes, and the germline J gene fills in the end. V and J are TRBV2 and TRBJ2-7; D is uncertain. Germline assignment: CDR1 SNHLY and CDR2 FYNNEI. V was shortened by 6 bases and J by 2 bases, with 11 bases between the two germline ends. The CDR3 has 13 residues. The CDR3 reads CASRGLQTYEQYF. CDR3 DNA (partial): TGTGCCAGCAGAGGGCTTCAGACCTACGAG.

Note on this clone: The DNA ends 3 residues before the CDR3 does, and the rest of the CDR3 is filled in from the germline J gene. The chain recombines TRBV19 with TRBJ2-7, with TRBD1 as a possible D gene (6 bases). The CDR3 is 13 amino acids. Germline V gene sequence: CDR1 LNHDA, CDR2 SQIVND (reference sequence). V was cut by 3 bases and J by 2 bases, with 8 bases left in between. The covered CDR3 bases are TGTGCCAGTAGTATGACAGGAGCCTACGAG. It yields the protein CASSMTGAYE. From start to end, the CDR3 is CASSMTGAYEQYF. Looking up the rest from reference TRBV19 and TRBJ2-7 gives the full variable domain: DGGITQSPKYLFRKEGQNVTLSCEQNLNHDAMYWYRQDPGQGLRLIYYSQIVNDFQKGDIAEGYSVSREKKESFPLTVTSAQKNPTAFYLCASSMTGAYEQYFGPGTRLTVT.

As concerns this clone: Read data end 3 residues before the CDR3 end; the end is taken from the germline J gene. The genes are TRBV30 and TRBJ2-1; 10 bases fit TRBD2. This CDR3 region has 18 residues. Unmatched junction bases numbered 14, after V lost 4 bases and J lost 2 bases. Germline CDR1 and CDR2: GTSNPN and SVGIG (reference sequence). CDR3 DNA, as far as it was read: TGTGCCTGGAAAGGACTAGCGGTCGTCCACCAGGCCTACAATGAG. Amino acid sequence: CAWKGLAVVHQAYNE. The full CDR3 is CAWKGLAVVHQAYNEQFF.

Concerning this clone: The missing CDR3 end, 3 residues past where the read stops, is filled in from the germline J gene. V is TRBV19 and J is TRBJ1-2; 7 bases map to TRBD1. This CDR3 has 14 amino acids. Germline CDR1 LNHDA, CDR2 SQIVND (reference sequence). The J segment lost 4 bases and the V segment lost 6 bases, leaving 8 bases of the junction unmatched. CDR3 DNA (partial): TGTGCCAGTAGCCAGGGACAGAGCCTCTATGGC. This gives the protein CASSQGQSLYG. The CDR3 reads in full as CASSQGQSLYGYTF.

A remark on this clone: The read ends 3 residues before the CDR3 terminus; that terminus is restored from the germline J gene. V and J are TRBV7-2 and TRBJ1-3; D may be TRBD1 (5 bases). This CDR3 has 15 amino acids. CDR1 is SGHTA and CDR2 is FQGNSA in the germline V gene. V shed 5 bases and J shed 0 bases, with 11 bases lying between them. Here the CDR3 reads CASSQDTSSGNTIYF. Incomplete CDR3 DNA: TGTGCCAGCAGCCAGGACACGTCCTCTGGAAACACC.

Details on this clone: The read halts 3 residues ahead of the CDR3 end, with the missing end drawn from the germline J gene. The V gene is TRBV6-2 or TRBV6-3, the J gene TRBJ1-1; 7 bases map to TRBD1. The germline CDR1 and CDR2 sequences are MNHEY and SVGEGT. Trimming took 8 bases from V and 5 from J; bases not matched to a gene: 17. The CDR3 length is 16 residues. The part of the CDR3 DNA that was read is TGTGCCAGCGTGACTGGGGACAGTCCTGTGTTTACTGAA. This sequence encodes CASVTGDSPVFTE. The whole CDR3 sequence reads CASVTGDSPVFTEAFF.

Worth noting for this clone: The missing CDR3 end, 3 residues past where the read stops, is filled in from the germline J gene. The chain recombines TRBV2 with TRBJ1-4; TRBD1 is a possible D gene (6 bases). With 3 bases removed from V and 3 bases from J, the gap between germline ends came to 17 bases. The germline V gene has CDR1 SNHLY and CDR2 FYNNEI. This CDR3 contains 17 residues. The CDR3 spells CASSEYRPTGPNEKLFF. Incomplete CDR3 DNA: TGTGCCAGCAGTGAGTACAGGCCGACAGGACCTAATGAAAAA.

Worth noting for this clone: The CDR3 is cut off 3 residues early in the read; its end comes from the germline J gene. The same CDR3 also results from other DNA sequences found in this sample. The chain combines TRBV5-6 with TRBJ2-7; D perhaps matches TRBD2 (5 bases). The CDR3 contains 14 residues. CDR1 SGHDT and CDR2 YYEEEE come from the germline V gene. The ends were cut back, 2 bases at V and 1 base at J, with 10 bases in the middle. Incomplete CDR3 DNA: TGTGCCAGCAGCTTCCCCGGGGAGTCCTACGAG. Protein product: CASSFPGESYE. The CDR3 in full is CASSFPGESYEQYF. Variable domain in full (rest from reference TRBV5-6 and TRBJ2-7): DAGVTQSPTHLIKTRGQQVTLRCSPKSGHDTVSWYQQALGQGPQFIFQYYEEEERQRGNFPDRFSGHQFPNYSSELNVNALLLGDSALYLCASSFPGESYEQYFGPGTRLTVT.

Of note for this clone: The missing CDR3 end, 3 residues past where the read stops, is filled in from the germline J gene. The chain joins TRBV5-6 to TRBJ1-3; no reliable D call. The germline CDR1 and CDR2 sequences are SGHDT and YYEEEE. The length of the CDR3 is 11 residues. V lost 7 bases, J lost 4 bases, and 6 bases lay in between. CDR3 sequence reads: CASSIGNTIYF. The CDR3 DNA, read in part, is TGTGCCAGCTCTATCGGAAACACC.

About this clone: The CDR3 end falls 3 residues outside the read, so it is completed with the germline J gene. V is TRBV7-2 and J is TRBJ2-7; the D gene is possibly TRBD2 (6 bases). Per germline, CDR1 SGHTA and CDR2 FQGNSA. Trimming removed 5 bases from V and 2 bases from J, with 16 bases in between. The CDR3 has 15 residues. CDR3 in amino acids: CASSPTGGGAYEQYF. The sequenced CDR3 bases are TGTGCCAGCAGCCCTACCGGCGGAGGGGCCTACGAG.

Concerning this clone itself: The CDR3 extends 3 residues past the end of the read, so its final part is completed from the germline J gene. This sequence joins TRBV5-1 and TRBJ2-4, with 9 bases fitting TRBD1. The V segment lost 5 bases and the J segment 5 bases; nucleotides outside the gene matches: 8. CDR3 size: 15 residues. Germline CDR1 and CDR2: SGHRS and YFSETQ. This CDR3 reads CASSPGTGFENIQYF. Incomplete CDR3 DNA: TGCGCCAGCAGTCCTGGGACAGGGTTTGAAAACATT.

On this clone: The read terminates 3 residues ahead of where the CDR3 ends, so the germline J gene completes it. The rearrangement uses TRBV7-2 and TRBJ1-2; 8 bases match TRBD1. This CDR3 comprises 15 residues. The germline gives CDR1 SGHTA, CDR2 FQGNSA. V gave up 5 bases and J gave up 1 base; unmatched junction bases: 6. CDR3 bases read: TGTGCCAGCAGCGGGGGGACAGGTCTTAACTATGGC. Amino acids: CASSGGTGLNYG. The full CDR3 protein reads CASSGGTGLNYGYTF.

To note about this clone: The CDR3 end falls 3 residues outside the read, so it is completed with the germline J gene. The V gene is TRBV2, the J gene TRBJ2-2, with D perhaps TRBD2 (6 bases). From germline, CDR1 is SNHLY and CDR2 FYNNEI. Trimming shortened V by 1 base and J by 0 bases, and 12 bases separated the two germline ends. This CDR3 contains 17 residues. The CDR3 here is CASSEVRGYTNTGELFF. The sequenced part of the CDR3 DNA is TGTGCCAGCAGTGAAGTCCGGGGGTATACGAACACCGGGGAG.

As regards this clone: With the read ending 3 residues before the CDR3 end, the germline J gene is used to fill in that end. The chain links TRBV2 to TRBJ1-5, with D tentatively TRBD1 (6 bases). The CDR3 spans 12 residues. Germline V CDR1 and CDR2: SNHLY, FYNNEI. Trimming removed 5 bases at V and 6 bases at J, with 8 bases between. Partial CDR3 DNA: TGTGCCAGCAGTCGGGGGGCTCAGCCC. Protein: CASSRGAQP. In full, the CDR3 reads CASSRGAQPQHF. The full variable domain, with the rest looked up from reference TRBV2 and TRBJ1-5, is EPEVTQTPSHQVTQMGQEVILRCVPISNHLYFYWYRQILGQKVEFLVSFYNNEISEKSEIFDDQFSVERPDGSNFTLKIRSTKLEDSAMYFCASSRGAQPQHFGDGTRLSIL.

Worth noting for this clone: Coverage ceases 3 residues before the CDR3 finishes, and the germline J gene fills in the end. The chain has TRBV10-3 and TRBJ2-1, with 8 bases matching TRBD1. The V and J ends lost 8 bases and 8 bases, in that order; junction bases with no gene match: 14. The CDR3 length is 15 residues. From germline, CDR1 is ENHRY and CDR2 SYGVKD. CDR3 residues: CAIFGGSAGGDEQFF. The covered CDR3 bases are TGTGCCATCTTTGGGGGTTCGGCAGGGGGCGATGAG.

Incomplete CDR3 DNA: TGTGCCAGCAGCCCAGCCGGACTAGCGGGAGAAGAGACC. Its translation: CASSPAGLAGEET. The full CDR3 reads CASSPAGLAGEETQYF. This rearrangement joins TRBV6-2 or TRBV6-3 to TRBJ2-5; 13 bases map to TRBD2. Read data end 3 residues before the CDR3 end; the end is taken from the germline J gene. CDR3 length equals 16 residues. The J segment lost 3 bases and the V segment lost 6 bases, leaving 7 bases of the junction unmatched. Germline V gene sequence: CDR1 MNHEY, CDR2 SVGEGT.

About this clone itself: The read gets to within 3 residues of the CDR3 end, and the germline J gene fills in the rest. The chain joins TRBV5-6 to TRBJ1-4; D is perhaps TRBD1 (5 bases). V shed 3 bases and J shed 8 bases, with 11 bases lying between them. The CDR3 loop spans 13 amino acids. CDR1 SGHDT and CDR2 YYEEEE come from the germline V gene. The CDR3 protein is CASSSGLGEKLFF. The CDR3 DNA, read in part, is TGTGCCAGCAGCTCGGGACTAGGCGAAAAA.

On this clone itself: The read ends 3 residues early relative to the CDR3; the germline J gene fills the gap. V is TRBV2 and J is TRBJ2-2; TRBD2 might be the D (7 bases). Trimming pared 5 bases from V and 4 bases from J, leaving 17 bases between. Germline values: CDR1 SNHLY, CDR2 FYNNEI. This CDR3 has 16 amino acids. The CDR3 sequence is CASSSDPRGGTGELFF. The CDR3 DNA, read in part, is TGTGCCAGCAGTTCAGACCCAAGGGGGGGCACCGGGGAG.